Listed here are 27 T cell receptor beta chains from one sample, sequenced in a study of tumor-infiltrating lymphocytes in primary liver carcinoma. The input was around 500 ng total RNA; TCR beta cDNA was made from it with a constant-region primer. Investigators got TCR beta libraries out of three nested multiplex PCR rounds, done with slightly modified ARM-PCR. The first two PCR rounds used TRBV1-TRBV30 forward primers with a C-beta reverse primer, 9 to 11 cycles each. MiXCR, applied by TCRdb to the multiplex PCR reads, yields one record per CDR3 protein. The sample lists fewer than 250,000 distinct CDR3 sequences, less than 65% occurring once. Unsorted whole blood yielded blood RNA, and germline DNA was extracted as well. Sequenced input: peripheral blood. These TCRs come from a woman aged 60-70 years with primary liver carcinoma and hepatitis B virus infection.

The chain has TRBV6-5 and TRBJ2-6; TRBD1 might be the D (5 bases). Trimming took 0 bases from V and 1 from J, leaving 13 bases between them. The CDR3 covers 18 residues. The germline V gene encodes CDR1 MNHEY and CDR2 SVGAGI. CDR3 bases: TGTGCCAGCAGTTACTCAAGGAGACAGCGATCTGGGGCCAACGTCCTGACTTTC. The encoded protein is CASSYSRRQRSGANVLTF.

On this clonotype itself: A clone one base away is much larger, so this may be a read error. Since no conserved phenylalanine or tryptophan closes the CDR3, a read error is the likely cause. The chain couples TRBV29-1 to TRBJ2-3; maybe TRBD2 (6 bases). Germline CDR1 SQVTM, CDR2 ANQGSEA. The CDR3 length is 15 residues. The V end was cut by 3 bases, the J end by 2 bases, with 15 bases between. The CDR3 nucleotides read TGCAGCGTTGAGGGCGGGGCCGGCATCACAGATACGCAGTATTAT. Translation: CSVEGGAGITDTQYY.

This clonotype appeared once. The genes are TRBV12-2 and TRBJ2-6. TRBV12-2 represents a pseudogene. This CDR3 contains 14 residues. Here the CDR3 DNA reads TGTGCAAGTCGCGGAAATCCTGGGGCCAGCGTCCTGACTTTC. Amino acid sequence: CASRGNPGASVLTF.

The V call is TRBV6-1, the J call TRBJ1-1; D is possibly TRBD1 (5 bases). V dropped 0 bases and J dropped 3 bases, with 23 bases sitting between them. The germline V gene has CDR1 MNHNS and CDR2 SASEGT. The CDR3 runs 19 residues. The CDR3 region is CASSEALLAKGREDTEAFF. CDR3 bases: TGTGCCAGCAGTGAAGCCCTTTTAGCCAAGGGACGCGAGGACACTGAAGCTTTCTTT.

This clonotype was counted between two and nine times. J is TRBJ2-3 and V is TRBV12-3 or TRBV12-4; TRBD2 agrees at 8 bases. The CDR3 is made up of 14 amino acids. Trimming took 2 bases from V and 6 from J; bases not matched to a gene: 4. The CDR3: CASSLTGRGDTQYF. The CDR3 DNA reads TGTGCCAGCAGTTTAACCGGGAGGGGGGATACGCAGTATTTT.

In the case of this clonotype: Compared with germline, one end of the junction differs, possibly owing to a read error. The chain recombines TRBV4-1 with TRBJ1-3; 7 bases map to TRBD1. The CDR3 has 15 amino acids. Germline CDR1 is MGHRA and CDR2 is YSYEKL. The CDR3 region has the DNA TGCGCCACACGGGACAGCTCCAACTCTGGAAACACCGTATATTTT. It yields the protein CATRDSSNSGNTVYF.

The sample holds many counts of this clonotype. The V and J genes are TRBV6-2 or TRBV6-3 and TRBJ1-1; D is possibly TRBD1 (6 bases). Germline CDR1 is MNHEY and CDR2 is SVGEGT. Trimming stripped 8 bases from V and 7 bases from J, with 17 bases between. CDR3 size: 13 residues. The CDR3 region is CASRGQTKIEAFF. Here the CDR3 DNA reads TGTGCCAGCCGAGGACAGACTAAGATTGAAGCTTTCTTT.

The table lists this clonotype with a few counts. A read error may be the cause here, since a much bigger clone is one base away. This chain joins TRBV11-2 and TRBJ2-7; TRBD1 is a possible D gene (6 bases). Germline V gene data show CDR1 as SGHAT and CDR2 as FQNNGV. The CDR3 is 13 residues long. The CDR3 region has the DNA TGTGCCGGCAGCTTAGGGGGAGCCTACGAGCAGTACTTC. Protein: CAGSLGGAYEQYF.

The rearrangement links TRBV5-1 to TRBJ2-1, with TRBD1 as a possible D gene (6 bases). Trimming removed 0 bases from V and 6 bases from J, with 13 bases in between. This CDR3 has 15 residues. Germline V gives CDR1 SGHRS, CDR2 YFSETQ. The CDR3 here is CASSLVVRGGNEQFF. The CDR3 nucleotides read TGCGCCAGCAGCTTGGTTGTTAGAGGGGGCAATGAGCAGTTCTTC. Full variable domain (missing parts from reference TRBV5-1 and TRBJ2-1): KAGVTQTPRYLIKTRGQQVTLSCSPISGHRSVSWYQQTPGQGLQFLFEYFSETQRNKGNFPGRFSGRQFSNSRSEMNVSTLELGDSALYLCASSLVVRGGNEQFFGPGTRLTVL.

The chain has TRBV6-5 and TRBJ2-7, with TRBD2 matching over 12 bases. CDR3 size: 15 residues. CDR1 and CDR2 from the germline V gene are MNHEY and SVGAGI. The J segment lost 4 bases and the V segment lost 5 bases, leaving 6 bases of the junction unmatched. The CDR3 DNA reads as TGTGCCAGCAGTCCACTAGCGGGAGGTTGGTACGAGCAGTACTTC. Translating gives CASSPLAGGWYEQYF.

This clonotype was observed many times. This chain connects TRBV28 to TRBJ2-2; TRBD1 matches at 9 bases. Looked up from germline, CDR1 is MDHEN and CDR2 is SYDVKM. The length of the CDR3 is 15 residues. J lost 4 bases, V lost 6 bases, and 6 bases had no gene match. The CDR3 nucleotides read TGTGCCAGCAGCTCGGACAGGGGAGGCACCGGGGAGCTGTTTTTT. Residues: CASSSDRGGTGELFF.

On this clonotype itself: One end of the junction is discordant with germline, which a read error may explain. The rearrangement joins TRBV5-1 to TRBJ2-3; D might be TRBD1 (6 bases). The length of the CDR3 is 15 residues. Germline V gene data show CDR1 as SGHRS and CDR2 as YFSETQ. The CDR3 coding sequence is TGCGCCAGCAGCTTTTCCGGGACAAGCAGAGATACGCAGTATTTT. Amino acid sequence: CASSFSGTSRDTQYF.

This clonotype was found once. The CDR3 does not close with the conserved phenylalanine or tryptophan, likely indicating a read error. J is TRBJ1-1 and V is TRBV6-6; D remains ambiguous. The germline V and J ends were trimmed by 8 bases and 3 bases, with 7 bases remaining between them. CDR1 is MNHNY and CDR2 is SVGAGI in the germline V gene (reference sequence). This CDR3 comprises 11 residues. This chain's CDR3 is CASVWDTEAFS. The CDR3, as DNA: TGTGCCAGCGTATGGGACACTGAAGCTTTCTCT.

With regard to this clonotype: The junction departs from the called germline gene at one end, perhaps through a read error. This chain links TRBV6-5 with TRBJ2-1; D perhaps matches TRBD1 (6 bases). Germline values: CDR1 MNHEY, CDR2 SVGAGI. The CDR3 totals 12 residues. The CDR3 loop is CVSRGSYSEQFF. The CDR3 region has the DNA TGTGTCAGCAGGGGCAGCTACAGTGAGCAGTTCTTC.

This clonotype was observed at least ten times. The CDR3 sequence is CASQPAGGGDTQYF. The DNA of the CDR3 is TGTGCCAGTCAACCGGCCGGTGGGGGAGATACGCAGTATTTT. The genes are TRBV6-2 or TRBV6-3 and TRBJ2-3; D possibly matches TRBD1 or TRBD2 (5 bases each). There are 14 residues in the CDR3. Germline V lookup: CDR1 MNHEY, CDR2 SVGEGT. V was clipped by 9 bases and J by 5 bases, with 18 bases between them.

Only a few counts were recorded for this clonotype. This rearrangement joins TRBV20-1 to TRBJ2-7, with TRBD2 matching over 10 bases. The trim removed 6 bases at V and 5 bases at J, leaving 10 bases unmatched. The CDR3 runs 14 residues. Per the germline V gene, CDR1 is DFQATT and CDR2 is SNEGSKA (reference sequence). This CDR3 is CSALRLAGAHEQYF. Written as DNA, the CDR3 is TGCAGTGCCCTTAGGCTAGCGGGAGCCCACGAGCAGTACTTC.

The chain carries TRBV11-2 and TRBJ2-7, with TRBD1 matching over 8 bases. Per germline, CDR1 SGHAT and CDR2 FQNNGV. The J segment lost 10 bases and the V segment lost 5 bases, leaving 13 bases of the junction unmatched. The CDR3 runs 14 residues. The CDR3 bases are TGTGCCAGCAGCCCCGGACAGGGTACCTACCAACAGTACTTC. Its protein product is CASSPGQGTYQQYF.

On this clonotype itself: One end of the junction does not line up with germline, which may come from a read error. The chain links TRBV24-1 to TRBJ2-1, with a weak D call TRBD2 (5 bases). Germline V gives CDR1 KGHDR, CDR2 SFDVKD. The CDR3 has 19 amino acids. CDR3 region: CVTSGRRQGPVRTYNEQLF. The CDR3 bases are TGTGTCACCAGTGGGAGACGGCAAGGTCCAGTCCGGACCTACAATGAGCAGCTCTTC.

Worth noting for this clonotype: One end of the junction does not line up with germline, which may come from a read error. This chain uses TRBV5-4 with TRBJ2-1; tentatively, D is TRBD2 (6 bases). The germline V gene encodes CDR1 SGHNT and CDR2 YYREEE (reference sequence). CDR3 size: 16 residues. CDR3 in amino acids: CASSPGVGRSLNELFF. The CDR3 DNA follows: TGTGCCAGCAGCCCGGGGGTGGGGAGGTCTCTAAATGAGCTGTTCTTC. Using reference TRBV5-4 and TRBJ2-1 for the parts outside the CDR3, the full variable domain is ETGVTQSPTHLIKTRGQQVTLRCSSQSGHNTVSWYQQALGQGPQFIFQYYREEENGRGNFPPRFSGLQFPNYSSELNVNALELDDSALYLCASSPGVGRSLNELFFGPGTRLTVL.

The chain links TRBV11-2 to TRBJ2-5; TRBD2 agrees at 8 bases. Losses at the gene ends were 2 bases for V and 1 base for J; bases not matched to a gene: 9. Germline lookup yields CDR1 SGHAT and CDR2 FQNNGV. The CDR3 extends over 17 amino acids. This CDR3 reads CASSLRARGRLQETQYF. The CDR3 DNA is TGTGCCAGCAGCTTACGAGCGCGCGGGAGGCTCCAAGAGACCCAGTACTTC.

This clonotype occurred many times. The chain links TRBV7-9 to TRBJ2-1, with a possible D match to TRBD2 (7 bases). CDR3 size: 20 residues. Trimming cost V 1 base and J 7 bases, with 29 bases left between them. Germline V CDR1 and CDR2: SEHNR, FQNEAQ (reference sequence). CDR3 nucleotide sequence: TGTGCCAGCAGCTTAGATACTCCTCGTGCGGGGGCTACCCAATGGAATGAGCAGTTCTTC. Translated, it gives CASSLDTPRAGATQWNEQFF.

This clonotype was picked up many times. The chain joins TRBV5-1 to TRBJ2-5, with D possibly being TRBD2 (6 bases). Germline lookup yields CDR1 SGHRS and CDR2 YFSETQ. V was cut by 0 bases and J by 5 bases, with 8 bases left in between. The CDR3 is 13 residues long. The CDR3 region has the DNA TGCGCCAGCAGCTTGGAAGGGAGGGAGACCCAGTACTTC. Protein: CASSLEGRETQYF.

The V gene is TRBV7-9, the J gene TRBJ1-1, with 7 bases lining up with TRBD1. The CDR3 is made up of 14 amino acids. V was pared by 5 bases and J by 0 bases, with 3 bases of the junction left unmatched. The germline gives CDR1 SEHNR, CDR2 FQNEAQ (reference sequence). DNA for the CDR3: TGTGCCAGCAGCCCGGGGACAGTGAACACTGAAGCTTTCTTT. This translates into CASSPGTVNTEAFF.

With respect to this clonotype: The junction differs from germline at one of its ends, possibly a read error. The CDR3 region has the DNA TGCAGAGCCCGTCCCGGGACAGGGGTCACTGAAGCTCTCTTT. As protein: CRARPGTGVTEALF. This sequence joins TRBV29-1 and TRBJ1-1, with 10 positions matching TRBD1. Germline V gene sequence: CDR1 SQVTM, CDR2 ANQGSEA. This CDR3 region has 14 residues.

The chain employs TRBV29-1 and TRBJ2-3; 14 bases map to TRBD2. The length of the CDR3 is 16 residues. With V trimmed by 4 bases and J by 7 bases, 10 bases remained unmatched. Germline V gene sequence: CDR1 SQVTM, CDR2 ANQGSEA. The CDR3 sequence: CSVGAPGLAGVNTQYF. The CDR3 nucleotides read TGCAGCGTTGGAGCACCGGGACTAGCGGGAGTTAATACGCAGTATTTT.

The sample holds many counts of this clonotype. The chain employs TRBV28 and TRBJ2-1; TRBD2 matches at 9 bases. Germline V gives CDR1 MDHEN, CDR2 SYDVKM. This CDR3 contains 15 residues. The junction had 4 bases not matched to a gene; V was cut back by 2 bases and J by 5 bases. The CDR3 sequence is CASSLLASGNNEQFF. In DNA, the CDR3 is TGTGCCAGCAGTTTACTGGCTAGCGGGAACAATGAGCAGTTCTTC.

Comment on this clonotype: Since a much larger clone is just one base distant, this may be a read error. The CDR3 sequence: CVSSFGGQGTETQYF. DNA of the CDR3: TGTGTCAGCAGTTTTGGGGGACAGGGGACGGAGACCCAGTACTTC. The chain is built from TRBV12-3 or TRBV12-4 and TRBJ2-5, with 10 bases matching TRBD1. The CDR3 runs 15 residues.